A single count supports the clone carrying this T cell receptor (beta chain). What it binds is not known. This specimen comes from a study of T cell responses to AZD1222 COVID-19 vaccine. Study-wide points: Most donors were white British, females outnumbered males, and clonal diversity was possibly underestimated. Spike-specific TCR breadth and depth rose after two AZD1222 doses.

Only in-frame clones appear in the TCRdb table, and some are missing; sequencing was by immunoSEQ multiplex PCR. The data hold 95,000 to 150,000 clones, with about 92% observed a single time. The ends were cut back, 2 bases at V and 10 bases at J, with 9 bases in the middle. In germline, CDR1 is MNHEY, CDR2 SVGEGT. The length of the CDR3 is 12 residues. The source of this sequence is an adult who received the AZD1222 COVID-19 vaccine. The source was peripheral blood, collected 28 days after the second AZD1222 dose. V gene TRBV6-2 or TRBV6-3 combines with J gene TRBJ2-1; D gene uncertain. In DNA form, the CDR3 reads TGTGCCAGCAGTTACGGCCCCCGAGAGCAGTTCTTC. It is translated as CASSYGPREQFF.